This T cell receptor (beta chain) emerged from a study of lymphopenia after photon versus proton radiotherapy. General study findings and limits: Better survival with proton therapy was suggested as possible, not demonstrated. Photon-treated patients lost naive T cells and TCR diversity; proton-treated stayed stable. After lymphocyte nadir, photon-treated repertoires showed oligoclonal expansion, especially CD8+ Temra.

In the case of this clone: Its target is unknown.

This CDR3 has 15 amino acids. Germline V gene sequence: CDR1 SGDLS, CDR2 YYNGEE. V lost 2 bases and J lost 4; bases outside the gene matches: 3. Measured with immunoSEQ multiplex PCR; TCRdb has only the in-frame clones, and not every one. The sample lists 15,000 to 20,000 clones, 75% to 90% seen once, with 10% in the top ten. The V call is TRBV9, the J call TRBJ2-2; 9 bases line up with TRBD2. Sequenced material: peripheral blood, taken from a patient treated with proton-based radiotherapy. The receptor's source is a man between 65 and 85 years old with pancreatic cancer. The CDR3 DNA is TGTGCCAGCAGCGTGCGGGAGGGAGGCACCGGGGAGCTGTTTTTT. Its translation is CASSVREGGTGELFF.